This section outlines one TCR beta chain sequence together with its context. The antigen remains undetermined. The V and J ends lost 1 base and 8 bases, in that order; junction bases with no gene match: 13. Germline loops: CDR1 MDHEN, CDR2 SYDVKM. This CDR3 region has 18 residues. The sample is drawn from a study of T cell repertoires in cytomegalovirus infection. Overall study: Epitope selection comprised recently identified HLA-C-restricted CMV epitopes and well-studied HLA-B-restricted CMV epitopes. In public TCR beta signatures, there were indications of both CMV infection and matching HLA type.

Overall study results and limits: The response measured ex vivo was dominated by TCR beta clonotypes (HLA-C-restricted and CMV-specific).

TCRdb re-called the reads through MiXCR, storing one row per CDR3 protein. The table lists hundreds of thousands of distinct CDR3 sequences, 30% to 35% of them singletons, with 18% in the top ten. The source was cultured PBMCs, collected from culture after CMV antigen stimulation. V is TRBV28 and J is TRBJ1-6; 8 bases align to TRBD1. The receptor was isolated from a human donor in good health (CMV status not recorded). Some clones in this sample may be carry-over from other donors' samples. The CDR3 sequence is CASSLSPSGQGGYSPLHF. CDR3 DNA: TGTGCCAGCAGTTTATCTCCCAGCGGACAGGGTGGTTATTCACCCCTCCACTTT.